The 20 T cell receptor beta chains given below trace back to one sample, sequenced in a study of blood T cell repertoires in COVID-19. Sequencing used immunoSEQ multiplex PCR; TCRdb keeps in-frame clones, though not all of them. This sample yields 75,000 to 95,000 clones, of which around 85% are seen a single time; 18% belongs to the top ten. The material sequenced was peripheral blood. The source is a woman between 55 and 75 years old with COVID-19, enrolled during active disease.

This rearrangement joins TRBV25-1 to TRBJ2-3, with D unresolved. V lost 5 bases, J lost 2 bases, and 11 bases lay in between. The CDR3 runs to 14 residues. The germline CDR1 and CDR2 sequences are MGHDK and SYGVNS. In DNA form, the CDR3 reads TGTGCCAGCAGTCATCCAGGTTCCACAGATACGCAGTATTTT. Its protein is CASSHPGSTDTQYF.

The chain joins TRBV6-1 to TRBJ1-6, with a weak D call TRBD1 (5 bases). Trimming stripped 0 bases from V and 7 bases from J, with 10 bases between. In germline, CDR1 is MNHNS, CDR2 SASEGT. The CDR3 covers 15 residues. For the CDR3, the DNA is TGTGCCAGCAGTGAAGCCAGGGCTTGGAATTCACCCCTCCACTTT. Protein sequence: CASSEARAWNSPLHF.

CDR3 amino acids: CASSYSLGAFF. CDR3 bases: TGTGCCAGCAGTTACAGTTTGGGAGCTTTCTTT. The chain employs TRBV2 and TRBJ1-1; D is undetermined. The CDR3 loop spans 11 amino acids. Trimming took 5 bases from V and 10 from J, leaving 11 bases between them. Germline V lookup: CDR1 SNHLY, CDR2 FYNNEI.

CDR3 residues: CASSQVGSREAFF. CDR3 bases: TGTGCCAGCAGCCAAGTTGGGAGTCGGGAAGCTTTCTTT. The J gene is TRBJ1-1, the V gene TRBV3-1 (or the pseudogene TRBV3-2); no reliable D call. CDR1 and CDR2 from the germline V gene are LGHDT and YNNKEL (reference sequence). This CDR3 has 13 amino acids. Trimming took off 1 base at V and 8 bases at J, with 11 bases between the two ends.

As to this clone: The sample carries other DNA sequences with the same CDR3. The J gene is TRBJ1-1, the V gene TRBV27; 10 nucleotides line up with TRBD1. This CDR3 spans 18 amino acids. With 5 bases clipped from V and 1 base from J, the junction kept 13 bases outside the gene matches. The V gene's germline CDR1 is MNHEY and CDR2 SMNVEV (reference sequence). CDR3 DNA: TGTGCCAGCAGTCAACGCGGACAGGGGGTATTCGGGAACACTGAAGCTTTCTTT. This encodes CASSQRGQGVFGNTEAFF.

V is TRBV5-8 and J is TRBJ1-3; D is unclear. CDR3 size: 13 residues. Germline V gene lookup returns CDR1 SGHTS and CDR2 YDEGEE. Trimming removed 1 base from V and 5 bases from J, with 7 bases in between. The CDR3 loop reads CASSLRGRNTIYF. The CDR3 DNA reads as TGTGCCAGCAGCTTGAGAGGGCGAAACACCATATATTTT. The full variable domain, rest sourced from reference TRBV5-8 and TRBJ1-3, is EAGVTQSPTHLIKTRGQQATLRCSPISGHTSVYWYQQALGLGLQFLLWYDEGEERNRGNFPPRFSGRQFPNYSSELNVNALELEDSALYLCASSLRGRNTIYFGEGSWLTVV.

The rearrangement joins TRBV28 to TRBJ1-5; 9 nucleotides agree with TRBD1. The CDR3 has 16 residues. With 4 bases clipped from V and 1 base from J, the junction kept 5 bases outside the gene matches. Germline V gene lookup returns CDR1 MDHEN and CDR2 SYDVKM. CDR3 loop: CASSSQGAPSNQPQHF. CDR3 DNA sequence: TGTGCCAGCAGTTCACAGGGGGCGCCGAGCAATCAGCCCCAGCATTTT.

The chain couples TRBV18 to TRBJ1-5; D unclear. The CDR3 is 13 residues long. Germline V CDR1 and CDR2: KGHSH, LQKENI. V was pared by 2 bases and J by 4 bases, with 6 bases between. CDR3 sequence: CASSPRENQPQHF. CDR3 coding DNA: TGTGCCAGCTCACCAAGAGAAAATCAGCCCCAGCATTTT.

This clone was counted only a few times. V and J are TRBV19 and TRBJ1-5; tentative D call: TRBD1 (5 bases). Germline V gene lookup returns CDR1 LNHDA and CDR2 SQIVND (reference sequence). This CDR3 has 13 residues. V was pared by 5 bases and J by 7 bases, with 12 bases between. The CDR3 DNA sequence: TGTGCCAGTAGTGTCAGGGAGGGACAGCCCCAGCATTTT. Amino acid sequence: CASSVREGQPQHF.

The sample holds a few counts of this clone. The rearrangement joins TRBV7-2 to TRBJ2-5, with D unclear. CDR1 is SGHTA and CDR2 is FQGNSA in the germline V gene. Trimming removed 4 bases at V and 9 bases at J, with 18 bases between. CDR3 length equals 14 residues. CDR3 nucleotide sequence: TGTGCCAGCAGCTCAATGCCCGGTATGAGTGCCCAGTACTTC. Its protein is CASSSMPGMSAQYF.

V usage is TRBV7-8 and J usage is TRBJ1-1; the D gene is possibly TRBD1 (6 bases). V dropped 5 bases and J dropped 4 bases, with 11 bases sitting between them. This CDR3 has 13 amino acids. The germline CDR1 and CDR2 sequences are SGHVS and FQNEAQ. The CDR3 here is CASSLTGTTEAFF. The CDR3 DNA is TGTGCCAGCAGCCTAACAGGGACCACTGAAGCTTTCTTT.

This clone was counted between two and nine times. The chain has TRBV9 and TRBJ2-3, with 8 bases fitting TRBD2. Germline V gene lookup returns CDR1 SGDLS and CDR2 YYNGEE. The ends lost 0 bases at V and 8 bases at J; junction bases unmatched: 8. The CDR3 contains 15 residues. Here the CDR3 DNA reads TGTGCCAGCAGCGTAGAAGCGCGGACTAGCTCTACGCAGTATTTT. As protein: CASSVEARTSSTQYF.

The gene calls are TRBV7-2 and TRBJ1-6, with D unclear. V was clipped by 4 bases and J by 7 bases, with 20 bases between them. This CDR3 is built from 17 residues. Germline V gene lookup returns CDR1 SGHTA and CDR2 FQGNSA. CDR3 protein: CASSSIPGTAGNSPLHF. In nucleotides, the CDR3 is TGTGCCAGCAGCTCAATCCCGGGTACCGCGGGGAATTCACCCCTCCACTTT.

CDR3 bases: TGCGCCAGCAGCTGGGACAGGGTTGAGGGCTACACCTTC. This gives the protein CASSWDRVEGYTF. V is TRBV5-1 and J is TRBJ1-2; 9 nucleotides agree with TRBD1. Unmatched junction bases numbered 5, after V lost 3 bases and J lost 8 bases. This CDR3 has 13 amino acids. The germline V gene encodes CDR1 SGHRS and CDR2 YFSETQ.

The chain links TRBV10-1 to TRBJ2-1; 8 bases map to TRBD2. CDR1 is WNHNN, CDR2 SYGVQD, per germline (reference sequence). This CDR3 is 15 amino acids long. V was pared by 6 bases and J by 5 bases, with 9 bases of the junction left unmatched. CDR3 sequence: CASSPAGDTDNEQFF. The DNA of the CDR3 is TGCGCCAGCAGCCCAGCGGGGGACACTGACAATGAGCAGTTCTTC.

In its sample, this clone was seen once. CDR3 sequence (DNA): TGTGCCAGCAGCCAAAACTCCGGAGCCGCGGACACCTTC. Protein sequence: CASSQNSGAADTF. The rearrangement joins TRBV3-1 (or the pseudogene TRBV3-2) to TRBJ1-2; no definite D call. CDR1 and CDR2 (germline): LGHDT, YNNKEL (reference sequence). Trimming removed 2 bases from V and 12 bases from J, with 16 bases in between. The CDR3 is 13 amino acids.

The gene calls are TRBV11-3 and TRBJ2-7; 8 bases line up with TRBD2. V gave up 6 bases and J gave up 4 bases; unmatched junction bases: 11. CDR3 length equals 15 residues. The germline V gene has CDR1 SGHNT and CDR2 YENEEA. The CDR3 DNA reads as TGTGCCAGCAGGTTCCGCCGCGGGGGGCTTTACGAGCAGTACTTC. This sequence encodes CASRFRRGGLYEQYF.

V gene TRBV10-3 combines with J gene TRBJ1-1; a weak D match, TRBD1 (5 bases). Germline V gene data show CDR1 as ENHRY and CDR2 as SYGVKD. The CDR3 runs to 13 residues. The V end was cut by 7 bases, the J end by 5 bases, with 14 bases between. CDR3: CAINHSGGTEAFF. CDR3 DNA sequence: TGTGCCATCAACCACAGCGGGGGAACTGAAGCTTTCTTT.

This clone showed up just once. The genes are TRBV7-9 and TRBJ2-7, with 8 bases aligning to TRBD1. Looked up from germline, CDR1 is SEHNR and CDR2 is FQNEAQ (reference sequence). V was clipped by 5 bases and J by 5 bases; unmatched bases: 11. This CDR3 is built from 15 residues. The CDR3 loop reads CASSVGQGGSNEQYF. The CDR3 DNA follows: TGTGCCAGCAGCGTTGGACAGGGTGGAAGCAACGAGCAGTACTTC.

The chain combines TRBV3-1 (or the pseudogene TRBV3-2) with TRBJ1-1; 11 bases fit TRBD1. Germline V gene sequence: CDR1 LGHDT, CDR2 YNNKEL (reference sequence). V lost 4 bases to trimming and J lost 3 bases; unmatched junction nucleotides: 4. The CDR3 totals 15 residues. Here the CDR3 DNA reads TGTGCCAGCAGCCCGGGACAGGGGGGGGACACTGAAGCTTTCTTT. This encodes CASSPGQGGDTEAFF.